A single sample is the source of the 22 T cell receptor beta chains below, sequenced in a study of CD8 T cells in ankylosing spondylitis. Using its own MiXCR run on the 5' RACE reads, TCRdb lists one record per CDR3 protein. The table records some 300,000 distinct CDR3 sequences, less than 25% of them present only once. Sequencing was performed on blood, either unsorted or a sorted T cell fraction (not recorded which). Receptor source: a female donor with ankylosing spondylitis or in good health (not recorded which).

This clonotype was picked up a small number of times. J is TRBJ2-1 and V is TRBV24-1; no firm D call. The CDR3 runs 12 residues. The germline gives CDR1 KGHDR, CDR2 SFDVKD. The V gene lost 3 bases and the J gene lost 10 bases, with 9 bases spanning the gap. The CDR3 DNA reads as TGTGCCACCAGTGATCCTCTCCACGAGCAGTTCTTC. Residues: CATSDPLHEQFF.

DNA of the CDR3: TGCAGTGCTCCACCCGGGGATAGCAATCAGCCCCAGCATTTT. This codes for CSAPPGDSNQPQHF. The chain has TRBV20-1 and TRBJ1-5; no clear D. With 5 bases removed from V and 0 bases from J, the gap between germline ends came to 11 bases. The germline CDR1 and CDR2 sequences are DFQATT and SNEGSKA (reference sequence). The CDR3 extends over 14 amino acids.

The CDR3 region has the DNA TGCGCCAGCAGCCAAGATTTACAGGGGAATGAAAAACTGTTTTTT. This encodes CASSQDLQGNEKLFF. The chain carries TRBV4-3 and TRBJ1-4; TRBD1 agrees at 7 bases. Germline loops: CDR1 LGHNA, CDR2 YSLEER. The CDR3 runs 15 residues. V was pared by 0 bases and J by 5 bases, with 3 bases of the junction left unmatched.

The chain recombines TRBV20-1 with TRBJ2-1, with TRBD2 identical over 11 bases. This CDR3 is built from 20 residues. Germline CDR1 is DFQATT and CDR2 is SNEGSKA (reference sequence). The junction had 22 bases not matched to a gene; V was cut back by 2 bases and J by 7 bases. CDR3 in DNA: TGCAGTGCTAGATACCTCCCCCTCTACTATAGCGGGGGGGGTGTGAATGAGCAGTTCTTC. Translated: CSARYLPLYYSGGGVNEQFF.

This clonotype was counted only a few times. The chain has TRBV7-2 and TRBJ2-6; D remains unclear. CDR3 length: 17 residues. Trimming took 3 bases from V and 0 from J, leaving 12 bases between them. Germline lookup yields CDR1 SGHTA and CDR2 FQGNSA. CDR3 loop: CASSFAASSSGANVLTF. The CDR3 coding sequence is TGTGCCAGCAGCTTCGCAGCATCCAGCTCTGGGGCCAACGTCCTGACTTTC. The whole variable domain, remainder taken from reference TRBV7-2 and TRBJ2-6, is GAGVSQSPSNKVTEKGKDVELRCDPISGHTALYWYRQSLGQGLEFLIYFQGNSAPDKSGLPSDRFSAERTGGSVSTLTIQRTQQEDSAVYLCASSFAASSSGANVLTFGAGSRLTVL.

The V and J genes are TRBV4-3 and TRBJ2-7; 10 nucleotides line up with TRBD2. Unmatched junction bases numbered 3, after V lost 1 base and J lost 0 bases. Germline CDR1 is LGHNA and CDR2 is YSLEER. The CDR3 runs to 16 residues. The CDR3 DNA reads TGCGCCAGCAGCCAAGGGCTAGCGGGGGCCTCCTACGAGCAGTACTTC. Protein product: CASSQGLAGASYEQYF.

The V gene is TRBV20-1, the J gene TRBJ2-1; 13 bases map to TRBD2. This CDR3 is 17 amino acids long. Germline V gene lookup returns CDR1 DFQATT and CDR2 SNEGSKA (reference sequence). The ends lost 1 base at V and 6 bases at J; junction bases unmatched: 9. Here the CDR3 DNA reads TGCAGTGCTAGAGCATTTTTACTAGCGGGAGGGCTCAATGAGCAGTTCTTC. This gives the protein CSARAFLLAGGLNEQFF.

The chain recombines TRBV20-1 with TRBJ2-7; TRBD1 matches at 7 bases. After removal of 1 base from V and 5 bases from J, the junction contained 11 bases not matched to a gene. The germline V gene encodes CDR1 DFQATT and CDR2 SNEGSKA (reference sequence). The CDR3 runs 15 residues. CDR3 sequence (DNA): TGCAGTGCTAGAGTGAGAGGGGGCCCTATGGACGAGCAGTACTTC. Amino acids: CSARVRGGPMDEQYF.

This clonotype showed up just a few times. This chain links TRBV20-1 with TRBJ2-1; the match to TRBD2 covers 8 bases. The CDR3 contains 18 residues. V gave up 5 bases and J gave up 0 bases; unmatched junction bases: 15. Germline V gene lookup returns CDR1 DFQATT and CDR2 SNEGSKA (reference sequence). The DNA for the CDR3 is TGCAGTGCTGGAGTAGCGGGAAGGATTTCCAGCTCCTACAATGAGCAGTTCTTC. This gives the protein CSAGVAGRISSSYNEQFF.

This CDR3 reads CASTRVDQPQHF. The CDR3 nucleotides are TGTGCCAGCACCCGAGTAGATCAGCCCCAGCATTTT. This chain links TRBV28 with TRBJ1-5; no firm D call. Trimming shortened V by 7 bases and J by 5 bases, and 9 bases separated the two germline ends. Germline V gene data show CDR1 as MDHEN and CDR2 as SYDVKM. The CDR3 is 12 amino acids.

CDR3 sequence reads: CASMRQRGLEEQYF. The CDR3 DNA reads TGTGCCAGCATGAGACAGAGGGGACTAGAGGAGCAGTACTTC. The chain carries TRBV6-1 and TRBJ2-7, with TRBD2 identical over 8 bases. CDR1 MNHNS and CDR2 SASEGT come from the germline V gene. After removal of 7 bases from V and 7 bases from J, the junction contained 12 bases not matched to a gene. The CDR3 spans 14 residues.

In this sample, this clonotype turned up many times. The J gene is TRBJ2-1, the V gene TRBV20-1; TRBD2 matches at 10 bases. Trimming took 3 bases from V and 9 from J; bases not matched to a gene: 14. Germline V gene sequence: CDR1 DFQATT, CDR2 SNEGSKA (reference sequence). This CDR3 is 16 amino acids long. The CDR3 loop is CSASGGMSGRAGEQFF. DNA of the CDR3: TGCAGTGCTAGTGGAGGGATGAGCGGGAGGGCTGGTGAGCAGTTCTTC.

The chain uses TRBV6-1 and TRBJ1-5; possible D gene TRBD1, 5 bases. The germline V gene has CDR1 MNHNS and CDR2 SASEGT. V lost 7 bases, J lost 1 base, and 14 bases lay in between. This CDR3 is built from 15 residues. The CDR3 nucleotides read TGTGCCAGCAACTTCGGGGGGAACAGCAATCAGCCCCAGCATTTT. It encodes CASNFGGNSNQPQHF.

This clonotype was detected a few times. The gene calls are TRBV3-1 and TRBJ1-3; tentative D call: TRBD1 (5 bases). CDR1 and CDR2 (germline): LGHDT, YNNKEL (reference sequence). The CDR3 covers 15 residues. Trimming left V 0 bases short and J 5 bases short, with 11 bases between. The CDR3, as DNA: TGTGCCAGCAGCCAAGATCGGTGGGGGAGAAACACCATATATTTT. As protein: CASSQDRWGRNTIYF.

The table lists this clonotype with a few counts. This chain links TRBV18 with TRBJ2-3; the D is unclear. This CDR3 spans 14 amino acids. Trimming removed 2 bases at V and 9 bases at J, with 15 bases between. Germline CDR1 KGHSH, CDR2 LQKENI. The CDR3 protein is CASSPSSDLVTQYF. Written as DNA, the CDR3 is TGTGCCAGCTCACCAAGTTCCGACCTAGTCACGCAGTATTTT. The whole variable domain, remainder taken from reference TRBV18 and TRBJ2-3, is NAGVMQNPRHLVRRRGQEARLRCSPMKGHSHVYWYRQLPEEGLKFMVYLQKENIIDESGMPKERFSAEFPKEGPSILRIQQVVRGDSAAYFCASSPSSDLVTQYFGPGTRLTVL.

This clonotype was counted between two and nine times. V and J are TRBV27 and TRBJ2-3, with no clear D. The germline V gene encodes CDR1 MNHEY and CDR2 SMNVEV (reference sequence). V lost 6 bases and J 2 bases, leaving 15 bases between the germline ends. The CDR3 runs to 15 residues. Written as DNA, the CDR3 is TGTGCCAGCAGCCTACCAGAGATCGACACAGATACGCAGTATTTT. Amino acid sequence: CASSLPEIDTDTQYF.

The chain joins TRBV20-1 to TRBJ2-5; 8 bases are a match to TRBD2. The CDR3 runs 13 residues. Germline lookup yields CDR1 DFQATT and CDR2 SNEGSKA (reference sequence). The J segment lost 1 base and the V segment lost 6 bases, leaving 4 bases of the junction unmatched. The CDR3 DNA sequence: TGCAGTGCCCTCGGGGGGGGCCAAGAGACCCAGTACTTC. Translated, it gives CSALGGGQETQYF.

CDR3 loop: CASSSWEAPYNEQFF. DNA of the CDR3: TGTGCCAGCAGCTCGTGGGAGGCCCCCTACAATGAGCAGTTCTTC. V usage is TRBV11-2 and J usage is TRBJ2-1, with a possible D match to TRBD2 (6 bases). The V end was cut by 4 bases, the J end by 2 bases, with 12 bases between. CDR3 length: 15 amino acids. CDR1 is SGHAT, CDR2 FQNNGV, per germline.

V gene TRBV7-2 combines with J gene TRBJ1-2; tentative D call: TRBD1 (5 bases). V gave up 5 bases and J gave up 4 bases, with 20 bases separating them. CDR1 and CDR2 (germline): SGHTA, FQGNSA. This CDR3 region has 16 residues. Here the CDR3 DNA reads TGTGCCAGCAGCAAATCCATTAAACAGGCGTTCTATGGCTACACCTTC. Protein sequence: CASSKSIKQAFYGYTF.

CDR3 loop: CASSLRLAVIEQYF. The CDR3 DNA reads as TGTGCCAGCAGCTTGCGGCTAGCGGTCATCGAGCAGTACTTC. This sequence joins TRBV5-6 and TRBJ2-7, with TRBD2 matching over 7 bases. CDR1 and CDR2 (germline): SGHDT, YYEEEE. This CDR3 comprises 14 residues. The V gene end was trimmed by 1 base and the J gene end by 6 bases; junction bases not matched to a gene: 7.

The rearrangement joins TRBV27 to TRBJ2-7, with 9 bases aligning to TRBD1. Trimming at V came to 4 bases and at J to 5 bases, leaving 3 bases not matched to a gene. This CDR3 spans 13 amino acids. Germline CDR1 is MNHEY and CDR2 is SMNVEV (reference sequence). The CDR3 DNA reads TGTGCCAGCAGTTACTGGACAGGGGACGAGCAGTACTTC. Its protein product is CASSYWTGDEQYF.

This clonotype has more than one count but fewer than ten. The chain carries TRBV29-1 and TRBJ2-1; D gene unclear. With 4 bases removed from V and 5 bases from J, the gap between germline ends came to 12 bases. CDR3 length: 13 residues. Germline CDR1 SQVTM, CDR2 ANQGSEA. CDR3: CSVGSRLNNEQFF. DNA of the CDR3: TGCAGCGTTGGGAGCAGGCTAAACAATGAGCAGTTCTTC.